This passage covers 27 T cell receptor beta chains from one sample sequenced in a study of T cell responses to AZD1222 COVID-19 vaccine. Assay: immunoSEQ multiplex PCR; the TCRdb copy retains only in-frame clones and omits some. In the table there are some 120,000 clones, 85% to 95% of which are singletons. Sequenced here: peripheral blood, sampled on day 0 of AZD1222 vaccination. The receptors come from an adult in good health.

This clone showed up just once. V gene TRBV12-3 or TRBV12-4 combines with J gene TRBJ2-4; 9 bases align to TRBD2. J was trimmed by 7 bases and V by 7 bases; bases with no gene match: 5. There are 13 residues in the CDR3. In nucleotides, the CDR3 is TGTGCCAGCAAGCTAGCGGGAATCAACATTCAGTACTTC. Translating gives CASKLAGINIQYF.

The chain combines TRBV19 with TRBJ1-1; perhaps TRBD1 as D (5 bases). This CDR3 region has 14 residues. In germline, CDR1 is LNHDA, CDR2 SQIVND (reference sequence). The V gene lost 5 bases and the J gene lost 3 bases, with 13 bases spanning the gap. CDR3 sequence: CASSRGAYYTEAFF. DNA for the CDR3: TGTGCCAGTAGTCGAGGGGCCTACTACACTGAAGCTTTCTTT. Looking up the rest from reference TRBV19 and TRBJ1-1 gives the full variable domain: DGGITQSPKYLFRKEGQNVTLSCEQNLNHDAMYWYRQDPGQGLRLIYYSQIVNDFQKGDIAEGYSVSREKKESFPLTVTSAQKNPTAFYLCASSRGAYYTEAFFGQGTRLTVV.

The chain is built from TRBV7-2 and TRBJ1-6; D unclear. Germline assignment: CDR1 SGHTA and CDR2 FQGNSA. The V end was cut by 3 bases, the J end by 6 bases, with 12 bases between. This CDR3 comprises 15 residues. In nucleotides, the CDR3 is TGTGCCAGCAGCTTGGGTCTTGGTAGTAATTCACCCCTCCACTTT. Amino acids: CASSLGLGSNSPLHF.

The rearrangement joins TRBV27 to TRBJ2-7; D is possibly TRBD2 (5 bases). This CDR3 has 13 residues. Germline V gene data show CDR1 as MNHEY and CDR2 as SMNVEV (reference sequence). The V end lost 5 bases, the J end lost 5 bases, and 13 bases lay between the germline ends. DNA for the CDR3: TGTGCCAGCAGTGTACGAGGGAAAAACGAGCAGTACTTC. Amino acids: CASSVRGKNEQYF.

The chain recombines TRBV7-9 with TRBJ2-7, with a possible D match to TRBD1 (6 bases). The V gene's germline CDR1 is SEHNR and CDR2 FQNEAQ (reference sequence). The V end was cut by 5 bases, the J end by 0 bases, with 11 bases between. There are 14 residues in the CDR3. The CDR3 coding sequence is TGTGCCAGCAGCCCTGACAGGAGCTCCTACGAGCAGTACTTC. It yields the protein CASSPDRSSYEQYF.

This clone has a single count. The chain links TRBV19 to TRBJ1-2, with 10 bases lining up with TRBD1. The CDR3 length is 13 residues. From germline, CDR1 is LNHDA and CDR2 SQIVND (reference sequence). V gave up 8 bases and J gave up 9 bases; unmatched junction bases: 9. The CDR3 sequence: CASGGTGARSYTF. The CDR3 DNA reads as TGTGCCAGTGGAGGGACAGGGGCAAGGAGCTACACCTTC.

This clone was observed once. The rearrangement joins TRBV6-1 to TRBJ1-4, with 7 bases identical to TRBD1. With 2 bases clipped from V and 5 bases from J, the junction kept 8 bases outside the gene matches. This CDR3 has 16 residues. Per germline, CDR1 MNHNS and CDR2 SASEGT. CDR3 bases: TGTGCCAGCAGTGAAAGACCCGGGACAGTAAATGAAAAACTGTTTTTT. Amino acids: CASSERPGTVNEKLFF.

The chain employs TRBV18 and TRBJ1-6; D uncertain. V was shortened by 6 bases and J by 6 bases, with 9 bases between the two germline ends. Germline lookup yields CDR1 KGHSH and CDR2 LQKENI. The CDR3 totals 13 residues. The CDR3 DNA follows: TGTGCCAGCTCCGAGGCCGTTAATTCACCCCTCCACTTT. This sequence encodes CASSEAVNSPLHF.

V usage is TRBV6-2 or TRBV6-3 and J usage is TRBJ2-7; D possibly corresponds to TRBD1 (5 bases). Germline CDR1 reads MNHEY; CDR2 reads SVGEGT. Trimming removed 0 bases from V and 0 bases from J, with 9 bases in between. This CDR3 spans 15 amino acids. DNA of the CDR3: TGTGCCAGCAGTTACTCAGGGGTTCTCTCCTACGAGCAGTACTTC. Its translation is CASSYSGVLSYEQYF.

The chain joins TRBV7-9 to TRBJ1-4; no firm D call. The CDR3 has 13 residues. Germline V CDR1 and CDR2: SEHNR, FQNEAQ (reference sequence). V lost 3 bases and J lost 8, with 10 bases in between. The CDR3 region is CASSLWTGEKLFF. The CDR3 DNA reads as TGTGCCAGCAGCTTGTGGACCGGGGAAAAACTGTTTTTT.

The chain joins TRBV30 to TRBJ2-1; 11 bases align to TRBD2. The junction had 15 bases not matched to a gene; V was cut back by 6 bases and J by 8 bases. Germline V gene data show CDR1 as GTSNPN and CDR2 as SVGIG (reference sequence). This CDR3 has 16 amino acids. Here the CDR3 reads CACLPGLAGSRYEQFF. The DNA for the CDR3 is TGTGCCTGCCTACCAGGACTAGCGGGCTCGAGGTATGAGCAGTTCTTC.

Relative to its sample, this clone is medium-sized (0.01 to 0.1%). V and J are TRBV27 and TRBJ1-6; D is ambiguous. V shed 5 bases and J shed 0 bases, with 8 bases lying between them. CDR3 length equals 15 residues. Germline V gene lookup returns CDR1 MNHEY and CDR2 SMNVEV (reference sequence). The CDR3 nucleotides read TGTGCCAGCAGTCCCACCCGCTCCTATAATTCACCCCTCCACTTT. Protein: CASSPTRSYNSPLHF.

This clone appeared a single time. The chain recombines TRBV7-2 with TRBJ1-2; 7 nucleotides align to TRBD1. Trimming removed 1 base from V and 0 bases from J; junction bases left unmatched: 11. In germline, CDR1 is SGHTA, CDR2 FQGNSA. CDR3 length: 18 residues. The CDR3 nucleotides are TGTGCCAGCAGCTTAGTTGGAGGGGGCGATATCACTAACTATGGCTACACCTTC. Translated, it gives CASSLVGGGDITNYGYTF.

The chain recombines TRBV28 with TRBJ1-5, with 9 bases that match TRBD1. Germline V gene lookup returns CDR1 MDHEN and CDR2 SYDVKM. J gave up 2 bases and V 6 bases, and 11 bases lay outside the gene matches. CDR3 length equals 17 residues. Here the CDR3 DNA reads TGTGCCAGCAGCAAAGATTGGACAGGGGAAGGCAATCAGCCCCAGCATTTT. Translated, it gives CASSKDWTGEGNQPQHF.

The chain employs TRBV4-2 and TRBJ2-2; TRBD2 matches at 8 bases. CDR3 length: 16 amino acids. With V trimmed by 1 base and J by 5 bases, 6 bases remained unmatched. The germline V gene encodes CDR1 LGHNA and CDR2 YNFKEQ. The CDR3 nucleotides are TGTGCCAGCAGCCAAGGGACGGGAGGGCGTACCGGGGAGCTGTTTTTT. Its protein is CASSQGTGGRTGELFF.

The chain combines TRBV9 with TRBJ2-1; 7 positions agree with TRBD2. Looked up from germline, CDR1 is SGDLS and CDR2 is YYNGEE. The CDR3 extends over 14 amino acids. Germline trimming cut 4 bases from V and 7 bases from J; bases unmatched to any gene: 8. CDR3 in DNA: TGTGCCAGCAGCCATCAGGGAGGGGCTAATGAGCAGTTCTTC. It translates to CASSHQGGANEQFF.

The rearrangement joins TRBV28 to TRBJ1-4, with TRBD1 matching over 10 bases. The germline CDR1 and CDR2 sequences are MDHEN and SYDVKM. Germline trimming cut 7 bases from V and 6 bases from J; bases unmatched to any gene: 5. The CDR3 runs 14 residues. The CDR3 DNA follows: TGTGCCAGCAAACCGGGACAGGGGTATGAAAAACTGTTTTTT. Amino acid sequence: CASKPGQGYEKLFF.

V and J are TRBV27 and TRBJ1-1, with D possibly being TRBD1 (5 bases). The CDR3 has 13 residues. Germline V CDR1 and CDR2: MNHEY, SMNVEV (reference sequence). V was shortened by 1 base and J by 8 bases, with 11 bases between the two germline ends. CDR3 amino acids: CASSLYGGTEAFF. The CDR3 nucleotides read TGTGCCAGCAGTTTATACGGGGGGACGGAAGCTTTCTTT.

V usage is TRBV19 and J usage is TRBJ2-1; 9 bases align to TRBD2. Germline assignment: CDR1 LNHDA and CDR2 SQIVND (reference sequence). The junction had 11 bases not matched to a gene; V was cut back by 0 bases and J by 2 bases. The CDR3 totals 19 residues. The CDR3 is CASSIDPLAGQAAYNEQFF. CDR3 nucleotides: TGTGCCAGTAGTATAGATCCACTAGCGGGTCAAGCCGCCTACAATGAGCAGTTCTTC.

Only one count was recorded for this clone. The chain is built from TRBV5-1 and TRBJ2-7; weak D call: TRBD2 (6 bases). V was trimmed by 4 bases and J by 7 bases, leaving 27 bases between them. The CDR3 loop spans 17 amino acids. Germline V lookup: CDR1 SGHRS, CDR2 YFSETQ. The CDR3 spells CASSHRGAFERVKEQYF. For the CDR3, the DNA is TGCGCCAGCAGCCACCGCGGGGCTTTCGAAAGGGTCAAAGAGCAGTACTTC.

The V gene is TRBV30, the J gene TRBJ1-1, with D possibly being TRBD1 (5 bases). The CDR3 covers 13 residues. Germline V CDR1 and CDR2: GTSNPN, SVGIG (reference sequence). Trimming took 4 bases from V and 1 from J, leaving 10 bases between them. In DNA, the CDR3 is TGTGCCTGGATGGGACGTTGGAACACTGAAGCTTTCTTT. Translating it yields CAWMGRWNTEAFF.

V and J are TRBV29-1 and TRBJ2-5; TRBD1 is a possible D gene (5 bases). V was shortened by 4 bases and J by 0 bases, with 9 bases between the two germline ends. Germline loops: CDR1 SQVTM, CDR2 ANQGSEA. This CDR3 comprises 13 residues. CDR3 amino acids: CSVGPGNQETQYF. CDR3 nucleotides: TGCAGCGTTGGTCCAGGGAACCAAGAGACCCAGTACTTC.

The chain recombines TRBV20-1 with TRBJ1-3, with TRBD1 as a possible D gene (6 bases). Looked up from germline, CDR1 is DFQATT and CDR2 is SNEGSKA (reference sequence). The V end lost 3 bases, the J end lost 2 bases, and 8 bases lay between the germline ends. The CDR3 extends over 13 amino acids. CDR3 amino acids: CSASRTAGNTIYF. CDR3 DNA: TGCAGTGCTAGTAGGACAGCTGGAAACACCATATATTTT.

The DNA for the CDR3 is TGTGCCAGCAGTGATTTGGTGGGGGAGACCCAGTACTTC. Translating it yields CASSDLVGETQYF. The V call is TRBV2, the J call TRBJ2-5; D unresolved. Germline-derived CDR1 and CDR2 are SNHLY and FYNNEI. The CDR3 sequence is 13 residues long. V was pared by 3 bases and J by 5 bases, with 10 bases between.

The rearrangement links TRBV5-1 to TRBJ2-3; D unresolved. The V gene's germline CDR1 is SGHRS and CDR2 YFSETQ. The CDR3 runs to 13 residues. Trimming cost V 8 bases and J 3 bases, with 13 bases left between them. The chain's CDR3 is CASTVDWTDTQYF. The CDR3 bases are TGCGCCAGTACTGTCGATTGGACAGATACGCAGTATTTT.

V is TRBV19 and J is TRBJ2-2; 11 nucleotides agree with TRBD2. Per the germline V gene, CDR1 is LNHDA and CDR2 is SQIVND (reference sequence). This CDR3 contains 19 residues. The V gene end was trimmed by 7 bases and the J gene end by 4 bases; junction bases not matched to a gene: 17. The CDR3 DNA is TGTGCCAGTAACCCCCAAGGACTAGCGGGTGGGTTCGGCACCGGGGAGCTGTTTTTT. This codes for CASNPQGLAGGFGTGELFF. Based on the CDR3 plus reference TRBV19 and TRBJ2-2, the full variable domain is DGGITQSPKYLFRKEGQNVTLSCEQNLNHDAMYWYRQDPGQGLRLIYYSQIVNDFQKGDIAEGYSVSREKKESFPLTVTSAQKNPTAFYLCASNPQGLAGGFGTGELFFGEGSRLTVL.

This clone appeared a single time. This chain connects TRBV11-3 to TRBJ2-7; 10 positions agree with TRBD2. The germline CDR1 and CDR2 sequences are SGHNT and YENEEA. The CDR3 covers 14 residues. V was pared by 5 bases and J by 4 bases, with 5 bases of the junction left unmatched. This chain's CDR3 is CASSLLAGSYEQYF. CDR3 DNA: TGTGCCAGCAGCCTACTAGCGGGATCTTACGAGCAGTACTTC.